These T cell receptor beta chains were read from a single sample in a study of cytomegalovirus exposure and HLA in healthy donors. Assay used: immunoSEQ multiplex PCR; TCRdb lists only in-frame clones, some missing. The sample includes roughly 180,000 clones, 60% to 80% of them seen just once. Material: PBMCs. These receptors were obtained from a man aged 45-65 years in good health and CMV-seropositive. Both conserved end residues are part of each CDR3. D genes are given only for firm matches. The size field is filled for only some rows; it gives once, few, many or a size class.

size: NA; V: TRBV2; D: NA; J: TRBJ2-1; DNA: TGTGCCAGCAGCCCGGGCAATGAGCAGTTCTTC; CDR3: CASSPGNEQFF
size: few; V: TRBV29-1; D: NA; J: TRBJ1-2; DNA: TGCAGCACCGACAGCTATGGCTACACCTTC; CDR3: CSTDSYGYTF
size: NA; V: TRBV19; D: NA; J: TRBJ1-5; DNA: TGTGCCAGTAGTATTCGGGCAGAGGGGGTAGGGGGCAATCAGCCCCAGCATTTT; CDR3: CASSIRAEGVGGNQPQHF
size: NA; V: TRBV27; D: TRBD1; J: TRBJ2-1; DNA: TGTGCCAGCAGTTTCCGGGCGGACAGGCCCCACAATGAGCAGTTCTTC; CDR3: CASSFRADRPHNEQFF
size: NA; V: TRBV14; D: NA; J: TRBJ2-5; DNA: TGTGCCAGCAGCCGATTGGGCGGGGGCCGACAAGAGACCCAGTACTTC; CDR3: CASSRLGGGRQETQYF
size: NA; V: TRBV27; D: NA; J: TRBJ1-5; DNA: TGTGCCAGCAAACGGGGGGGGGCTCGGATTAGCAATCAGCCCCAGCATTTT; CDR3: CASKRGGARISNQPQHF
size: NA; V: TRBV19; D: NA; J: TRBJ1-6; DNA: TGTGCCAGTAATGATATGGGGGAGGCTTCACCCCTCCACTTT; CDR3: CASNDMGEASPLHF
size: once; V: TRBV27; D: TRBD1; J: TRBJ2-5; DNA: TGTGCCAGCAGACCAGGGACAGGGCTAGCCCGCGTGGCCCGAGAGACCCAGTACTTC; CDR3: CASRPGTGLARVARETQYF
size: NA; V: TRBV13; D: TRBD2; J: TRBJ2-5; DNA: TGTGCCAGCAGCCCGGGACTAGCGCTACAAGAGACCCAGTACTTC; CDR3: CASSPGLALQETQYF
size: NA; V: TRBV4-3; D: TRBD1; J: TRBJ1-2; DNA: TGCGCCAGCAGCTGGACAGGGGGAAGGGGCTACACCTTC; CDR3: CASSWTGGRGYTF
size: NA; V: TRBV11-2; D: TRBD1; J: TRBJ1-5; DNA: TGTGCCAGCAGCTTAGGGACAGGGAGTCAGCCCCAGCATTTT; CDR3: CASSLGTGSQPQHF
size: NA; V: TRBV19; D: NA; J: TRBJ2-5; DNA: TGTGCCAGTAGTGCTAGGGGGGAGACCCAGTACTTC; CDR3: CASSARGETQYF
size: NA; V: TRBV28; D: NA; J: TRBJ1-5; DNA: TGTGCCACCTTAAAAGGGACAATAATTCAGCCCCAGCATTTT; CDR3: CATLKGTIIQPQHF
size: NA; V: TRBV10-2; D: TRBD1; J: TRBJ2-7; DNA: TGCGCCAGCATTCGTCGGGACAGAACCTACGAGCAGTACTTC; CDR3: CASIRRDRTYEQYF
size: NA; V: TRBV4-3; D: NA; J: TRBJ1-5; DNA: TGCGCCAGCAGCCAAGGGGTTGTGGGGTGGGGCTCGGACAATCAGCCCCAGCATTTT; CDR3: CASSQGVVGWGSDNQPQHF
size: NA; V: TRBV28; D: NA; J: TRBJ2-5; DNA: TGTGCCAGCAGGAGGGGGGGGCCTCAACAAGAGACCCAGTACTTC; CDR3: CASRRGGPQQETQYF
size: NA; V: TRBV5-1; D: TRBD2; J: TRBJ2-1; DNA: TGCGCCAGCAGCTCCGCACGGGGGGGTCAGTCCTACAATGAGCAGTTCTTC; CDR3: CASSSARGGQSYNEQFF
size: NA; V: TRBV7-2; D: NA; J: TRBJ2-1; DNA: TGTGCCAGCAGCCCGACTTTTAATGAGCAGTTCTTC; CDR3: CASSPTFNEQFF
size: NA; V: TRBV4-1; D: NA; J: TRBJ2-5; DNA: TGCGCCAGCAGCCAAGGGGGCTTAGAGACCCAGTACTTC; CDR3: CASSQGGLETQYF
size: NA; V: TRBV28; D: NA; J: TRBJ1-5; DNA: TGTGCCAGCAGCCCGACAGGACCCAATCAGCCCCAGCATTTT; CDR3: CASSPTGPNQPQHF
size: NA; V: TRBV19; D: NA; J: TRBJ1-4; DNA: TGTGCCAGTTACCCGGGGGGTGATGAAAAACTGTTTTTT; CDR3: CASYPGGDEKLFF
size: once; V: TRBV28; D: TRBD1; J: TRBJ1-5; DNA: TGTGCCAGCAGTCCCGGGACAGGGTTAGGTCAGCCCCAGCATTTT; CDR3: CASSPGTGLGQPQHF
size: NA; V: TRBV10-3; D: NA; J: TRBJ1-1; DNA: TGTGCCGTCTCCAGGGAACAAACTGAAGCTTTCTTT; CDR3: CAVSREQTEAFF
size: NA; V: TRBV28; D: NA; J: TRBJ1-4; DNA: TGTGCCAGCAGTTTGACAATGAATGAAAAACTGTTTTTT; CDR3: CASSLTMNEKLFF
size: NA; V: TRBV2; D: NA; J: TRBJ2-2; DNA: TGTGCCAGCAGTGAAGGGGCCCCGAACACCGGGGAGCTGTTTTTT; CDR3: CASSEGAPNTGELFF
size: NA; V: TRBV4-3; D: NA; J: TRBJ1-2; DNA: TGCGCCAGCAGCCAAGAGCGCGGATCGGGCTACACCTTC; CDR3: CASSQERGSGYTF
size: NA; V: TRBV4-2; D: NA; J: TRBJ1-5; DNA: TGTGCCAGCAGCAACACAGTTTATAGCAATCAGCCCCAGCATTTT; CDR3: CASSNTVYSNQPQHF
size: NA; V: TRBV2; D: NA; J: TRBJ2-2; DNA: TGTGCCAGCAGTGACAGGGATCCCAAGACCGGGGAGCTGTTTTTT; CDR3: CASSDRDPKTGELFF
size: NA; V: TRBV7-2; D: NA; J: TRBJ2-2; DNA: TGTGCCAGCAGCTTAGCGATGGCGGGGACCGGGGAGCTGTTTTTT; CDR3: CASSLAMAGTGELFF
size: NA; V: TRBV6-5; D: NA; J: TRBJ1-1; DNA: TGTGCCAGCAGTCTAGGCCCGCGGGGGGCTGAAGCTTTCTTT; CDR3: CASSLGPRGAEAFF
size: NA; V: TRBV21-1; D: NA; J: TRBJ2-1; DNA: TGTGCCAGCAGCAACTGGGACTGGAATGAGCAGTTCTTC; CDR3: CASSNWDWNEQFF
size: NA; V: TRBV28; D: NA; J: TRBJ1-6; DNA: TGTGCCAGCCTCTTCCAGGGTTCAAATTCACCCCTCCACTTT; CDR3: CASLFQGSNSPLHF
size: NA; V: TRBV6-5; D: NA; J: TRBJ1-4; DNA: TGTGCCAGCAGTTACTCGGGGGGGCAGACCCATGAAAAACTGTTTTTT; CDR3: CASSYSGGQTHEKLFF
size: NA; V: TRBV28; D: NA; J: TRBJ2-5; DNA: TGTGCCAGCAGCCCCTTTTCCGGGGATGGAGAGACCCAGTACTTC; CDR3: CASSPFSGDGETQYF
size: NA; V: TRBV2; D: NA; J: TRBJ2-2; DNA: TGTGCCAGCAGTGAATGGGCATGGGAGCTGTTTTTT; CDR3: CASSEWAWELFF
size: NA; V: TRBV7-8; D: NA; J: TRBJ2-2; DNA: TGTGCCAGCAGCTTGAGGGAAACCGGGGAGCTGTTTTTT; CDR3: CASSLRETGELFF
size: NA; V: TRBV9; D: TRBD1; J: TRBJ1-1; DNA: TGTGCCAGCAGCCCCCCGGACAGGGAGAGTATGAACACTGAAGCTTTCTTT; CDR3: CASSPPDRESMNTEAFF
size: NA; V: TRBV2; D: TRBD1; J: TRBJ1-1; DNA: TGTGCCAAAAGACAGGGGGCGTCGCATGCTGAAGCTTTCTTT; CDR3: CAKRQGASHAEAFF
size: NA; V: TRBV6-5; D: TRBD1; J: TRBJ1-4; DNA: TGTGCCAGCAGTCAGAGACAGGGGATCGTTGAAAAACTGTTTTTT; CDR3: CASSQRQGIVEKLFF
size: NA; V: TRBV29-1; D: TRBD1; J: TRBJ1-4; DNA: TGCAGCGCCCGGACAGGGAAGGCTGAAAAACTGTTTTTT; CDR3: CSARTGKAEKLFF
size: NA; V: TRBV14; D: NA; J: TRBJ1-1; DNA: TGTGCCAGCAGCCAAGCGAGAAATACTTTCTTT; CDR3: CASSQARNTFF
size: NA; V: TRBV4-2; D: NA; J: TRBJ1-1; DNA: TGTGCCAGCGGCTTGAACAGGGCATCCGAAGCTTTCTTT; CDR3: CASGLNRASEAFF
size: NA; V: TRBV5-7; D: NA; J: TRBJ2-3; DNA: TGTGCCAGCAGCTTGAATATCGGCGAAGGGGAAGATACGCAGTATTTT; CDR3: CASSLNIGEGEDTQYF
size: once; V: TRBV7-8; D: NA; J: TRBJ2-7; DNA: TGTGCCAGCAGCCGCGGGCCCTACGAGCAGTACTTC; CDR3: CASSRGPYEQYF
size: NA; V: TRBV27; D: TRBD1; J: TRBJ1-1; DNA: TGTGCCAGCAGAGGGACAGCGAACACTGAAGCTTTCTTT; CDR3: CASRGTANTEAFF
size: NA; V: TRBV5-1; D: TRBD1; J: TRBJ1-3; DNA: TGCGCCAGCAGCGCGGGGACAGGGCCTGGAAACACCATATATTTT; CDR3: CASSAGTGPGNTIYF
size: few; V: TRBV2; D: NA; J: TRBJ2-3; DNA: TGTGCCAGCAACGGGGTGGGCACAGATACGCAGTATTTT; CDR3: CASNGVGTDTQYF
size: NA; V: TRBV6-6; D: TRBD1; J: TRBJ1-2; DNA: TGTGCCAGCAGTTACGTGACAGGGGAATATGGCTACACCTTC; CDR3: CASSYVTGEYGYTF
size: NA; V: TRBV28; D: TRBD1; J: TRBJ2-3; DNA: TGTGCCAGCAGAGCACCGGGACAGGGCACAGATACGCAGTATTTT; CDR3: CASRAPGQGTDTQYF
size: NA; V: TRBV6-5; D: NA; J: TRBJ1-3; DNA: TGTGCCAGCAGTAGGGGGACGGGCGGCAGAAACACCATATATTTT; CDR3: CASSRGTGGRNTIYF
size: NA; V: TRBV5-4; D: NA; J: TRBJ1-4; DNA: TGTGCCAGCAGCTTGGACTCTGAAAAACTGTTTTTT; CDR3: CASSLDSEKLFF